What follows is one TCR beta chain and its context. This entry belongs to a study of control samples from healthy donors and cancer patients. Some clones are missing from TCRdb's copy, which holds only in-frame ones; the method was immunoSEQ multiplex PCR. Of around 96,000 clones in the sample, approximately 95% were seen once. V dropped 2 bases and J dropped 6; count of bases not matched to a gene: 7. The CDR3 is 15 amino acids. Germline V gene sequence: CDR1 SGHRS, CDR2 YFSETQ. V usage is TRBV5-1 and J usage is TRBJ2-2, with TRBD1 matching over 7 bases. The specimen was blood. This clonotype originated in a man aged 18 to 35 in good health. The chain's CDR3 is CASSFSGGSAGELFF. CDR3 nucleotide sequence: TGCGCCAGCAGCTTCTCAGGGGGATCGGCCGGGGAGCTGTTTTTT.